This TCR beta chain was captured in a study of T cell responses to AZD1222 COVID-19 vaccine. Overall study results and limits: The reported proportion of spike-specific TCRs targeting unmutated variant regions was nearly half. In all cases, repertoires were sampled only after the peak T cell response. Of the AZD1222 recipients, only five to seven were seropositive at baseline.

Of note for this clone: Its matching antigen is unknown.

The data were produced by immunoSEQ multiplex PCR, yet TCRdb's version contains in-frame clones alone and is incomplete. The sample holds 150,000 to 200,000 clones, about nine tenths seen once. Analyses pooled second doses at about 4 or about 12 weeks. The germline gives CDR1 SNHLY, CDR2 FYNNEI. This CDR3 comprises 16 residues. J gave up 3 bases and V 5 bases, and 10 bases lay outside the gene matches. The chain employs TRBV2 and TRBJ1-3; 7 nucleotides line up with TRBD1. This TCR derives from an adult who received the AZD1222 COVID-19 vaccine. The sequencing used peripheral blood, collected 28 days after the second AZD1222 dose. This CDR3 reads CASSPNRGLGGNTIYF. CDR3 sequence (DNA): TGTGCCAGCAGTCCGAACAGGGGTTTAGGTGGAAACACCATATATTTT.